This paragraph reports one TCR beta chain. As yet, its antigen is unknown. This record comes from a study of lymphopenia after photon versus proton radiotherapy. CDR1 and CDR2 from the germline V gene are SEHNR and FQNEAQ (reference sequence). The CDR3 loop spans 17 amino acids. The V gene end was trimmed by 4 bases and the J gene end by 1 base; junction bases not matched to a gene: 10. Study results and caveats: In patients who died, overall survival fell as post-nadir TCR diversity dropped more. Proton therapy kept repertoires fairly stable, unlike photons, which gained effector/memory cells.

TCRdb keeps only in-frame clones here, not all; method: immunoSEQ multiplex PCR. The table records 40,000 to 55,000 clones, more than 90% of them present only once. The V and J genes are TRBV7-9 and TRBJ1-1; 9 nucleotides align to TRBD1. The specimen comprised peripheral blood, sampled from a patient treated with photon-based radiotherapy. This receptor was taken from a woman aged 40 to 55 with cholangiocarcinoma. The CDR3 nucleotides are TGTGCCAGCAGCTCCCTTTGGACAGGGGAAAAGAACACTGAAGCTTTCTTT. Amino acid sequence: CASSSLWTGEKNTEAFF.